These T cell receptor beta chains were read from a single sample in a study of molecular identifiers for immune sequencing clone quantification. MiXCR, applied by TCRdb to the PCR reads, yields one record per CDR3 protein. Among about 500,000 distinct CDR3 sequences, 20% to 25% were seen once, and the ten largest hold around 0.86%. The material sequenced was naive CD8+ T cells from blood, with Jurkat cell RNA spiked in. These TCRs come from a human donor in good health. Some libraries in this study had Jurkat cell RNA spiked in. Each CDR3 is given with its conserved first and last residue. The order of the fields is D gene, V gene, clone size, J gene, CDR3 protein, CDR3 DNA. The D gene is left open where the match is weak. Some rows have no size entry. The others give once, few or many, or a class for an expanded clone.

TRBD2	TRBV2	-	TRBJ2-1	CASRGGTSQYNEQFF	TGTGCCAGCAGGGGGGGGACTAGTCAGTACAATGAGCAGTTCTTC
-	TRBV6-6	-	TRBJ2-3	CASSYSPRGADTQYF	TGTGCCAGCAGTTACTCCCCGAGGGGAGCAGATACGCAGTATTTT
-	TRBV5-1	few	TRBJ2-7	CASSLGGAGVINYEQYF	TGCGCCAGCAGCTTGGGAGGGGCAGGGGTTATCAACTACGAGCAGTACTTC
-	TRBV24-1	few	TRBJ2-1	CATSDLQGNEQFF	TGTGCCACCAGTGATTTGCAAGGCAATGAGCAGTTCTTC
TRBD2	TRBV24-1	many	TRBJ2-2	CATSDLGLAGADTGELFF	TGTGCCACCAGTGACTTAGGACTAGCGGGAGCCGACACCGGGGAGCTGTTTTTT
-	TRBV28	few	TRBJ1-5	CASSLRQVYSNQPQHF	TGTGCCAGCAGTTTGCGGCAGGTTTATAGCAATCAGCCCCAGCATTTT
-	TRBV3-1	-	TRBJ1-3	CASSHGDLSSGNTIYF	TGTGCCAGCAGCCACGGTGATCTCAGCTCTGGAAACACCATATATTTT
-	TRBV11-2	-	TRBJ2-7	CASSLGAQSSYEQYF	TGTGCCAGCAGCTTAGGCGCTCAGAGCTCCTACGAGCAGTACTTC
-	TRBV20-1	few	TRBJ2-7	CSAIVVDEQYF	TGCAGTGCTATTGTGGTCGACGAGCAGTACTTC
TRBD2	TRBV10-1	-	TRBJ2-3	CATSPTSPTDTQYF	TGCGCCACCAGCCCGACTAGCCCCACAGATACGCAGTATTTT
-	TRBV5-4	many	TRBJ2-2	CASSLIAGDNTGELFF	TGTGCCAGCAGCTTGATTGCAGGGGATAACACCGGGGAGCTGTTTTTT
TRBD2	TRBV28	many	TRBJ2-7	CASKGEGYEQYF	TGTGCCAGCAAAGGGGAGGGCTACGAGCAGTACTTC
TRBD1	TRBV24-1	-	TRBJ2-5	CATSDRKGQEETRYF	TGTGCCACCAGTGATCGAAAGGGACAGGAAGAGACCCGGTACTTC
-	TRBV29-1	many	TRBJ2-3	CSASGGIPQSTDTQYF	TGCAGCGCCAGTGGGGGAATCCCGCAGTCGACAGATACGCAGTATTTT
TRBD1	TRBV2	-	TRBJ2-7	CASSEYPGGSYEQSF	TGTGCCAGCAGTGAGTACCCAGGGGGTTCCTACGAGCAGTCCTTC
-	TRBV6-5	many	TRBJ1-1	CASSYRVGTEAFF	TGTGCCAGCAGTTACAGGGTTGGGACTGAAGCTTTCTTT
-	TRBV28	many	TRBJ2-4	CASSLETDLAKNIQYF	TGTGCCAGCAGTTTAGAGACAGATCTAGCCAAAAACATTCAGTACTTC
-	TRBV28	many	TRBJ2-2	CASSFVEWGTGELFF	TGTGCCAGCAGTTTTGTAGAGTGGGGGACCGGGGAGCTGTTTTTT
TRBD1	TRBV7-8	few	TRBJ1-2	CAGSLETGGNYGYTF	TGTGCCGGCAGCTTAGAGACAGGGGGCAATTATGGCTACACCTTC
-	TRBV6-2/TRBV6-3	many	TRBJ1-1	CASKFGNTEAFF	TGTGCCAGCAAGTTTGGGAACACTGAAGCTTTCTTT
-	TRBV7-9	few	TRBJ2-7	CASSPPGGLDEQYF	TGTGCCAGCAGCCCGCCCGGGGGGCTCGACGAGCAGTACTTC
TRBD2	TRBV7-7	few	TRBJ2-5	CASSPGTSGGIGGGETQYF	TGTGCCAGCAGCCCCGGGACTAGCGGGGGAATCGGTGGAGGAGAGACCCAGTACTTC
TRBD1	TRBV20-1	many	TRBJ1-4	CSAPGPGTGVTNEKLFF	TGCAGTGCTCCCGGTCCCGGGACAGGGGTAACTAATGAAAAACTGTTTTTT
-	TRBV7-9	few	TRBJ2-7	CASGLPGVGEQYF	TGTGCCAGCGGCTTACCAGGGGTTGGCGAGCAGTACTTC
TRBD2	TRBV7-2	many	TRBJ2-7	CASSLSSGAYEQYF	TGTGCCAGCAGCCTGAGTAGCGGGGCCTACGAGCAGTACTTC
TRBD2	TRBV19	few	TRBJ2-7	CASRGTSGSAEQYF	TGTGCCAGTAGGGGGACTAGCGGGAGTGCCGAGCAGTACTTC
-	TRBV7-9	few	TRBJ2-7	CASSSIGGGEQYF	TGTGCCAGCAGCTCAATAGGGGGTGGCGAGCAGTACTTC
-	TRBV25-1	few	TRBJ2-1	CASSEFLGPSYNEQFF	TGTGCCAGCAGTGAATTTTTGGGACCCTCCTACAATGAGCAGTTCTTC
TRBD1	TRBV7-2	many	TRBJ1-1	CASQQGFTEAFF	TGTGCAAGCCAACAGGGGTTCACTGAAGCTTTCTTT
-	TRBV9	-	TRBJ1-1	CASSVGGAGVTEAFF	TGTGCCAGCAGCGTAGGAGGGGCAGGAGTCACTGAAGCTTTCTTT
-	TRBV27	few	TRBJ2-5	CASRTVGGQETQYF	TGTGCCAGCAGGACGGTAGGGGGCCAAGAGACCCAGTACTTC
TRBD1	TRBV27	few	TRBJ2-6	CASSLRRDSLNSGANVLTF	TGTGCCAGCAGTTTACGACGGGACAGCCTAAATTCTGGGGCCAACGTCCTGACTTTC
-	TRBV7-6	many	TRBJ2-3	CASSEEADTQYF	TGTGCCAGCAGCGAAGAAGCGGATACGCAGTATTTT
-	TRBV7-9	many	TRBJ2-7	CASSPPAGQVSSYEQYF	TGTGCCAGCAGCCCCCCTGCGGGGCAGGTCAGCTCCTACGAGCAGTACTTC
-	TRBV3-1	few	TRBJ1-1	CASSQTGTPEAFF	TGTGCCAGCAGCCAAACCGGGACACCTGAAGCTTTCTTT
TRBD2	TRBV3-1	few	TRBJ2-2	CASSLALAGVTGELFF	TGTGCCAGCAGCCTCGCGCTAGCGGGGGTCACCGGGGAGCTGTTTTTT
-	TRBV7-2	few	TRBJ2-5	CASSLLFGTPQETQYF	TGTGCCAGCAGCTTATTGTTCGGGACTCCCCAAGAGACCCAGTACTTC